What follows describes a single T cell receptor (beta chain). Its cognate antigen is unknown. TCRdb's copy holds only in-frame clones and misses some; the assay was immunoSEQ multiplex PCR. The sample records about 320,000 clones, 93% being singletons. This specimen comes from a study of brain T cells in children with intractable seizures. Study findings and constraints: Pre-surgery blood may have been undersampled, hiding some clones.

V was trimmed by 1 base and J by 10 bases, leaving 11 bases between them. The V gene's germline CDR1 is SQVTM and CDR2 ANQGSEA. The CDR3 runs 13 residues. Time point given: blood from clinic visit 5 months post-surgery; TSC patient then seizure free. Surgery cases with the highest brain T cell transcript signatures were chosen for sequencing. Before surgery, patients took at least one anti-epileptic drug. This TCR was recovered from a boy younger than two with tuberous sclerosis and intractable seizures. The chain combines TRBV29-1 with TRBJ1-6; D possibly corresponds to TRBD1 (6 bases). The sample here was peripheral blood, taken approximately 5 months after surgery. The chain's CDR3 is CSVEARGGSPLHF. CDR3 coding DNA: TGCAGCGTTGAAGCGAGGGGGGGATCACCCCTCCACTTT. The variable domain in full, with the rest retrieved from reference TRBV29-1 and TRBJ1-6, is SAVISQKPSRDICQRGTSLTIQCQVDSQVTMMFWYRQQPGQSLTLIATANQGSEATYESGFVIDKFPISRPNLTFSTLTVSNMSPEDSSIYLCSVEARGGSPLHFGNGTRLTVT.